This is a list of T cell receptor beta chains from one sample in a study of CD8+CD57+ T cells in acquired aplastic anemia. Using its own MiXCR run on the reads, TCRdb lists one record per CDR3 protein. The sample has approximately 300,000 distinct CDR3 sequences, about three fifths seen once; the top ten hold approximately 1.2%. Sequencing was carried out using sorted CD4+, CD8+, or CD8+CD57+ T cells (not recorded which) from PBMCs. The origin of the receptors is a human donor with aplastic anemia. Both conserved end residues are part of each CDR3. Fields, in order: CDR3 DNA, CDR3 protein, clone size, V gene, D gene, J gene. A D gene is named only where the DNA matches it firmly. Size tells how often a clone was seen (once, few, many) or the class of an expanded clone, and some rows leave it out.

CDR3nt: TGTGCCAGCAGTTACTCGTGGGGAGACGTTGGCTACACCTTC
CDR3aa: CASSYSWGDVGYTF
abundance: many
v_gene: TRBV6-6
d_gene: -
j_gene: TRBJ1-2

CDR3nt: TGTGCCAGCAGTGATATGGGGACATGGGAGCAGTACTTC
CDR3aa: CASSDMGTWEQYF
abundance: -
v_gene: TRBV2
d_gene: -
j_gene: TRBJ2-7

CDR3nt: TGCGCCAGCAGCGCTCGGACAGACCAAGGGGCCCAGTACTTC
CDR3aa: CASSARTDQGAQYF
abundance: -
v_gene: TRBV5-1
d_gene: -
j_gene: TRBJ2-5

CDR3nt: TGTGCCACCAGCACTCTGACAGGGATCCACCCTCAGCCCCAGCATTTT
CDR3aa: CATSTLTGIHPQPQHF
abundance: -
v_gene: TRBV15
d_gene: TRBD1
j_gene: TRBJ1-5

CDR3nt: TGTGCCATCAGTGAGCGGGACAGAACCTCACCCCTCCACTTT
CDR3aa: CAISERDRTSPLHF
abundance: few
v_gene: TRBV10-3
d_gene: TRBD1
j_gene: TRBJ1-6

CDR3nt: TGTGCCAGCAGCCCACGGGGACAGGTTAACAATGAGCAGTTCTTC
CDR3aa: CASSPRGQVNNEQFF
abundance: -
v_gene: TRBV7-3
d_gene: TRBD1
j_gene: TRBJ2-1

CDR3nt: TGTGCCAGCAGTTTTGCTGTGCTTAGTGCACCCCTCCACTTT
CDR3aa: CASSFAVLSAPLHF
abundance: few
v_gene: TRBV12-3/TRBV12-4
d_gene: -
j_gene: TRBJ1-6

CDR3nt: TGTGCCAGCGGTCGCGCGGATGAGACCCAGTACTTC
CDR3aa: CASGRADETQYF
abundance: many
v_gene: TRBV11-2
d_gene: -
j_gene: TRBJ2-5

CDR3nt: TGCAGTGCCGGACTAGCGGGAGACGGGGAGCAGTACTTC
CDR3aa: CSAGLAGDGEQYF
abundance: many
v_gene: TRBV20-1
d_gene: TRBD2
j_gene: TRBJ2-7

CDR3nt: TGCAGTGCTAGAGATAGCAGGGTCCCCTACGAGCAGTACTTC
CDR3aa: CSARDSRVPYEQYF
abundance: -
v_gene: TRBV20-1
d_gene: -
j_gene: TRBJ2-7

CDR3nt: TGTGCCAGCAGCTTACTGGAGTACGAGCAGTACTTC
CDR3aa: CASSLLEYEQYF
abundance: -
v_gene: TRBV7-9
d_gene: -
j_gene: TRBJ2-7

CDR3nt: TGTGCCAGCAGCTTGGCGCCGGGACTAGCGGTGGGGGAGCAGTACTTC
CDR3aa: CASSLAPGLAVGEQYF
abundance: many
v_gene: TRBV5-6
d_gene: TRBD2
j_gene: TRBJ2-7

CDR3nt: TGTGCCAGCAGCTTAAGCGGGAGTTGGGAGACCCAGCATTTT
CDR3aa: CASSLSGSWETQHF
abundance: -
v_gene: TRBV7-9
d_gene: -
j_gene: TRBJ1-5

CDR3nt: TGTGCCACCAGCGGGAACCGGGACAGGGACTACGAGCAGTACTTC
CDR3aa: CATSGNRDRDYEQYF
abundance: -
v_gene: TRBV15
d_gene: TRBD1
j_gene: TRBJ2-7

CDR3nt: TGTGCCAGCAGTGAAGCGCTTCGGGGGGATACGCAGTATTTT
CDR3aa: CASSEALRGDTQYF
abundance: -
v_gene: TRBV2
d_gene: -
j_gene: TRBJ2-3

CDR3nt: TGTGCCAGCAGCGTAGGTGGGACAAGCTCCTACAATGAGCAGTTCTTC
CDR3aa: CASSVGGTSSYNEQFF
abundance: few
v_gene: TRBV9
d_gene: -
j_gene: TRBJ2-1

CDR3nt: TGCGCCAGCAGCCAAGAGTTCCAGGGTCTAAGTTTGAACACTGAAGCTTTCTTT
CDR3aa: CASSQEFQGLSLNTEAFF
abundance: -
v_gene: TRBV5-1
d_gene: -
j_gene: TRBJ1-1

CDR3nt: TGCGCCAGCAGCGTAGGGACAGGGCGAGAAAAACTGTTTTTT
CDR3aa: CASSVGTGREKLFF
abundance: -
v_gene: TRBV5-1
d_gene: TRBD1
j_gene: TRBJ1-4

CDR3nt: TGCAGTGCTAGAGATGAAAGGGACGTCCTCGTAACCTACGAGCAGTACTTC
CDR3aa: CSARDERDVLVTYEQYF
abundance: once
v_gene: TRBV20-1
d_gene: -
j_gene: TRBJ2-7

CDR3nt: TGTGCCAGTAGTATGTTAGAAGAGACCCAGTACTTC
CDR3aa: CASSMLEETQYF
abundance: many
v_gene: TRBV19
d_gene: -
j_gene: TRBJ2-5

CDR3nt: TGTGCCAGCAGCCCGGGACTAGCGGGGGGCCAAACCTACGAGCAGTACTTC
CDR3aa: CASSPGLAGGQTYEQYF
abundance: many
v_gene: TRBV7-9
d_gene: TRBD2
j_gene: TRBJ2-7

CDR3nt: TGTGCCAGCAGCCGCACTAGCGGGGGGGCCGGGGAGCTGTTTTTT
CDR3aa: CASSRTSGGAGELFF
abundance: -
v_gene: TRBV3-1
d_gene: TRBD2
j_gene: TRBJ2-2